This T cell receptor beta chain appears in the sequencing data of a study of metastatic and nonmetastatic thyroid tumors. Study-level points and caveats: TCR beta diversity was reportedly significantly higher in malignant thyroid tumors than benign nodules, in blood and tumor.

Original processing notes: The distant-metastasis classifier for papillary thyroid cancer was built from CDR3 differences across clinicopathological groups. From the PCR reads, TCRdb re-called clones with MiXCR. It is TCRdb's table, rather than the study itself, that gives the V and J calls and clone size. Among 19,000 or so clones listed, approximately 28% were seen once. Turning to this clone: What it binds is unknown.

CDR1 and CDR2 from the germline V gene are DFQATT and SNEGSKA (reference sequence). This CDR3 is 16 amino acids long. V was pared by 3 bases and J by 2 bases, with 17 bases between. Among the patients, none had received any treatment before thyroid surgery. The clonotype originates from a male donor with papillary thyroid cancer or a benign thyroid nodule (not recorded which). Some clones in this sample may be carry-over from other donors' samples. The chain links TRBV20-1 to TRBJ1-5, with unresolved D. The sequencing input was tumor tissue. The CDR3 nucleotides read TGCAGTGCTAGGGTGCCCGTAGGTGTTGGCAATCAGCCCCAGCATTTT. This gives the protein CSARVPVGVGNQPQHF.